A single sample is the source of the 23 T cell receptor beta chains below, sequenced in a study of shared clonotypes between healthy human individuals. Generated by immunoSEQ multiplex PCR, the TCRdb table keeps only in-frame clones and is missing some. The sample comprises 2 million to 3 million clones, roughly 93% of which are singletons, and around 0.37% rests with the top ten. Sample: naive CD4+ T cells from PBMCs. Subset meaning: CD45RA+ positively selected. Source of these receptors: a man aged 18-30 years in good health. Some clones in this sample may be carry-over from other donors' samples.

The gene calls are TRBV7-9 and TRBJ2-3; D perhaps matches TRBD2 (6 bases). V lost 5 bases to trimming and J lost 6 bases, with 18 bases between them. This CDR3 has 15 amino acids. Germline CDR1 reads SEHNR; CDR2 reads FQNEAQ (reference sequence). The CDR3 DNA sequence: TGTGCCAGCAGCATAGGAGACAGACGGGGGGATACGCAGTATTTT. The encoded protein is CASSIGDRRGDTQYF.

The chain employs TRBV6-6 and TRBJ1-5; a possible D gene is TRBD1 (5 bases). The CDR3 contains 14 residues. Germline-derived CDR1 and CDR2 are MNHNY and SVGAGI (reference sequence). Between the trimmed V and J ends, which lost 3 bases and 3 bases, there was a span of 9 bases. Here the CDR3 reads CASSYTGVNQPQHF. CDR3 bases: TGTGCCAGCAGTTATACAGGAGTCAATCAGCCCCAGCATTTT.

The chain combines TRBV27 with TRBJ2-5, with 7 positions matching TRBD1. Germline V CDR1 and CDR2: MNHEY, SMNVEV (reference sequence). V dropped 6 bases and J dropped 4; count of bases not matched to a gene: 11. The CDR3 is 15 amino acids. Here the CDR3 reads CASSPGQPIPETQYF. The CDR3 DNA reads TGTGCCAGCAGCCCGGGACAGCCCATCCCAGAGACCCAGTACTTC.

J is TRBJ1-1 and V is TRBV10-3; D remains unclear. V gave up 11 bases and J gave up 5 bases, with 15 bases separating them. This CDR3 spans 12 amino acids. The germline V gene has CDR1 ENHRY and CDR2 SYGVKD. In DNA form, the CDR3 reads TGTGCCCATGGGGAGAGGAGGACTGAAGCTTTCTTT. It yields the protein CAHGERRTEAFF.

This clone was seen once. The rearrangement uses TRBV5-1 and TRBJ2-1; D may be TRBD2 (7 bases). CDR3 length equals 14 residues. Germline values: CDR1 SGHRS, CDR2 YFSETQ. Trimming took off 7 bases at V and 4 bases at J, with 15 bases between the two ends. CDR3 coding DNA: TGCGCCAGCGGGGAGGGGGACCAATACAATGAGCAGTTCTTC. Translated: CASGEGDQYNEQFF.

This chain links TRBV7-9 with TRBJ2-5; 9 nucleotides align to TRBD1. After removal of 6 bases from V and 7 bases from J, the junction contained 9 bases not matched to a gene. Per germline, CDR1 SEHNR and CDR2 FQNEAQ (reference sequence). This CDR3 contains 14 residues. CDR3 sequence (DNA): TGTGCCAGCAGTCTACAGGGGGCGGAAGGGACCCAGTACTTC. Its translation: CASSLQGAEGTQYF.

The chain employs TRBV30 and TRBJ2-7, with D possibly called TRBD1 or TRBD2 (5 bases each). CDR1 is GTSNPN and CDR2 is SVGIG in the germline V gene (reference sequence). The V and J ends lost 1 base and 5 bases respectively, with 9 bases between them. The CDR3 loop spans 12 amino acids. This CDR3 is CAWSGGSNEQYF. The CDR3 bases are TGTGCCTGGAGTGGGGGGTCCAACGAGCAGTACTTC.

In this sample, this clone turned up once. The chain has TRBV7-2 and TRBJ2-4; a possible D gene is TRBD1 (7 bases). Germline CDR1 and CDR2: SGHTA and FQGNSA. Trimming took off 4 bases at V and 7 bases at J, with 11 bases between the two ends. The CDR3 runs 13 residues. CDR3 nucleotides: TGTGCCAGCAGCTCGACAGGGACTAACATTCAGTACTTC. Its protein product is CASSSTGTNIQYF.

This clone appeared a single time. The J gene is TRBJ1-1, the V gene TRBV13; possibly TRBD1 for D (6 bases). V was pared by 2 bases and J by 4 bases, with 11 bases between. In germline, CDR1 is PRHDT, CDR2 FYEKMQ (reference sequence). The CDR3 contains 14 residues. CDR3 nucleotide sequence: TGTGCCAGCAGCTTAATTCTCAGGGGCACTGAAGCTTTCTTT. This codes for CASSLILRGTEAFF.

The chain is built from TRBV30 and TRBJ1-4, with TRBD1 identical over 7 bases. The germline V gene has CDR1 GTSNPN and CDR2 SVGIG (reference sequence). The CDR3 spans 14 residues. J was trimmed by 6 bases and V by 2 bases; bases with no gene match: 6. CDR3 residues: CAWSKTGNYEKLFF. CDR3 coding DNA: TGTGCCTGGAGTAAGACAGGGAACTATGAAAAACTGTTTTTT.

J is TRBJ2-7 and V is TRBV2; either TRBD1 or TRBD2 may fit D (5 bases each). The V end was cut by 8 bases, the J end by 5 bases, with 13 bases between. The CDR3 consists of 12 residues. The germline CDR1 and CDR2 sequences are SNHLY and FYNNEI. The CDR3 region is CASRDRPNEQYF. Written as DNA, the CDR3 is TGTGCCAGCCGGGACCGTCCCAACGAGCAGTACTTC.

The V call is TRBV5-6, the J call TRBJ2-3; D is perhaps TRBD1 (5 bases). This CDR3 spans 15 amino acids. V lost 4 bases, J lost 0 bases, and 12 bases lay in between. CDR1 and CDR2 from the germline V gene are SGHDT and YYEEEE. CDR3 residues: CASSQRGGSTDTQYF. The DNA for the CDR3 is TGTGCCAGCAGCCAAAGGGGTGGGAGCACAGATACGCAGTATTTT.

This clone is a singleton in its sample. The chain carries TRBV5-1 and TRBJ2-1; D uncertain. In germline, CDR1 is SGHRS, CDR2 YFSETQ. The CDR3 runs to 16 residues. The V gene lost 2 bases and the J gene lost 5 bases, with 17 bases spanning the gap. CDR3 bases: TGCGCCAGCAGCTTATCAGAACGTCCACCGAACAATGAGCAGTTCTTC. Amino acid sequence: CASSLSERPPNNEQFF.

The J gene is TRBJ1-2, the V gene TRBV4-3, with a weak D call TRBD1 (6 bases). This CDR3 region has 15 residues. The V end lost 0 bases, the J end lost 6 bases, and 14 bases lay between the germline ends. Germline V gene lookup returns CDR1 LGHNA and CDR2 YSLEER. CDR3 in amino acids: CASSQEGTLFHGYTF. CDR3 in DNA: TGCGCCAGCAGCCAAGAAGGGACACTATTTCATGGCTACACCTTC.

The rearrangement joins TRBV15 to TRBJ2-7; D gene unclear. The CDR3 sequence is 15 residues long. V shed 3 bases and J shed 0 bases, with 12 bases lying between them. CDR1 is LNHNV, CDR2 YYDKDF, per germline (reference sequence). The CDR3 coding sequence is TGTGCCACCAGCAGGGCACCTAGGAGCTCCTACGAGCAGTACTTC. Its translation: CATSRAPRSSYEQYF. The full variable domain, completed using reference TRBV15 and TRBJ2-7, is DAMVIQNPRYQVTQFGKPVTLSCSQTLNHNVMYWYQQKSSQAPKLLFHYYDKDFNNEADTPDNFQSRRPNTSFCFLDIRSPGLGDTAMYLCATSRAPRSSYEQYFGPGTRLTVT.

The V gene is TRBV6-1, the J gene TRBJ1-3; D remains ambiguous. Between the trimmed V and J ends, which lost 11 bases and 3 bases, there was a span of 14 bases. Per germline, CDR1 MNHNS and CDR2 SASEGT. This CDR3 has 13 amino acids. The CDR3, as DNA: TGTGCCTCTGGGGAGCTCATTGGAAACACCATATATTTT. Its translation: CASGELIGNTIYF.

The genes are TRBV30 and TRBJ2-6, with D perhaps TRBD1 (6 bases). Germline CDR1 reads GTSNPN; CDR2 reads SVGIG (reference sequence). Trimming left V 1 base short and J 2 bases short, with 6 bases between. There are 14 residues in the CDR3. CDR3 nucleotides: TGTGCCTGGAGTGCAGGGGCTGGGGCCAACGTCCTGACTTTC. Its translation: CAWSAGAGANVLTF.

The chain combines TRBV19 with TRBJ2-7; 7 positions match TRBD1. The V gene end was trimmed by 3 bases and the J gene end by 3 bases; junction bases not matched to a gene: 5. In germline, CDR1 is LNHDA, CDR2 SQIVND (reference sequence). The CDR3 has 14 amino acids. The DNA for the CDR3 is TGTGCCAGTAGTATTGGGACAGCCTACTACGAGCAGTACTTC. Protein: CASSIGTAYYEQYF. The whole variable domain, remainder taken from reference TRBV19 and TRBJ2-7, is DGGITQSPKYLFRKEGQNVTLSCEQNLNHDAMYWYRQDPGQGLRLIYYSQIVNDFQKGDIAEGYSVSREKKESFPLTVTSAQKNPTAFYLCASSIGTAYYEQYFGPGTRLTVT.

This chain links TRBV28 with TRBJ2-4; 7 nucleotides agree with TRBD2. The CDR3 spans 16 residues. V was clipped by 5 bases and J by 2 bases; unmatched bases: 9. Germline V gene sequence: CDR1 MDHEN, CDR2 SYDVKM. CDR3 loop: CASSPAGVKTKNIQYF. The CDR3 region has the DNA TGTGCCAGCAGTCCGGCGGGGGTTAAGACCAAAAACATTCAGTACTTC.

A single count supports this clone. The gene calls are TRBV2 and TRBJ2-1, with D perhaps TRBD1 or TRBD2 (5 bases each). V was trimmed by 3 bases and J by 15 bases, leaving 15 bases between them. CDR3 length: 12 amino acids. Germline assignment: CDR1 SNHLY and CDR2 FYNNEI. CDR3 sequence: CASSETERRMFF. The CDR3 DNA sequence: TGTGCCAGCAGTGAGACAGAGCGGCGTATGTTCTTC.

This clone was detected only once. The chain joins TRBV18 to TRBJ2-7; possibly TRBD2 for D (6 bases). The CDR3 is made up of 15 amino acids. Germline V gene lookup returns CDR1 KGHSH and CDR2 LQKENI. Trimming cost V 3 bases and J 0 bases, with 12 bases left between them. In DNA, the CDR3 is TGTGCCAGCTCACCCCTGTCGGGAGTCTCCTACGAGCAGTACTTC. Protein product: CASSPLSGVSYEQYF.

The chain carries TRBV2 and TRBJ2-5; the D is unclear. The CDR3 has 13 residues. Germline loops: CDR1 SNHLY, CDR2 FYNNEI. The V end was cut by 2 bases, the J end by 4 bases, with 8 bases between. This chain's CDR3 is CASSEMARETQYF. The CDR3 nucleotides are TGTGCCAGCAGTGAAATGGCGCGAGAGACCCAGTACTTC. Together with reference TRBV2 and TRBJ2-5, the CDR3 gives the full variable domain: EPEVTQTPSHQVTQMGQEVILRCVPISNHLYFYWYRQILGQKVEFLVSFYNNEISEKSEIFDDQFSVERPDGSNFTLKIRSTKLEDSAMYFCASSEMARETQYFGPGTRLLVL.

The rearrangement uses TRBV7-9 and TRBJ2-3; 7 bases map to TRBD2. Germline CDR1 reads SEHNR; CDR2 reads FQNEAQ (reference sequence). V dropped 4 bases and J dropped 6; count of bases not matched to a gene: 13. This CDR3 contains 16 residues. The CDR3 bases are TGTGCCAGCAGCTCCATACTAGCGCCGAAGGGGGATACGCAGTATTTT. Translating gives CASSSILAPKGDTQYF.